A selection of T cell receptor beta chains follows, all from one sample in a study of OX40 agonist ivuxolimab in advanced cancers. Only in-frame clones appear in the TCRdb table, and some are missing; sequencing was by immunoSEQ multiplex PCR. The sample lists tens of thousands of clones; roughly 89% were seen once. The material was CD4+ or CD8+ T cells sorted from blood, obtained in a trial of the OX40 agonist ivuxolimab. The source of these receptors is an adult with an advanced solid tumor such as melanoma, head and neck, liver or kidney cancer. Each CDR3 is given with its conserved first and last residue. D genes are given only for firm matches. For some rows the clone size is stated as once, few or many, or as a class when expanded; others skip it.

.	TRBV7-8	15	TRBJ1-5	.	CASSRNGGGRQPQHF	TGTGCCAGCAGCCGAAATGGAGGGGGGAGACAGCCCCAGCATTTT
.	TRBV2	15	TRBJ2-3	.	CASNLRDLRSATQYF	TGTGCCAGCAACCTTCGGGATTTGAGGTCGGCTACGCAGTATTTT
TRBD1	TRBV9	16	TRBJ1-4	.	CASSVEQGAEGEKLFF	TGTGCCAGCAGCGTAGAACAGGGGGCCGAGGGGGAAAAACTGTTTTTT
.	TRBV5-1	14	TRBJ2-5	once	CASSMGQNQETQYF	TGCGCCAGCAGCATGGGGCAGAACCAAGAGACCCAGTACTTC
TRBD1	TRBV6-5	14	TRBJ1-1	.	CASSYRQGNTEAFF	TGTGCCAGCAGTTACAGACAGGGGAACACTGAAGCTTTCTTT
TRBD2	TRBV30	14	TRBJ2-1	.	CASTSGRSYNEQFF	TGTGCCTCGACCAGCGGGAGGTCCTATAATGAGCAGTTCTTC
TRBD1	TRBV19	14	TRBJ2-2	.	CASRGTGAAGELFF	TGTGCCAGTAGGGGGACAGGGGCTGCCGGGGAGCTGTTTTTT
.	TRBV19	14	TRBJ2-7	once	CASRAGTESYEQYF	TGTGCCAGTAGGGCGGGGACGGAGTCCTACGAGCAGTACTTC
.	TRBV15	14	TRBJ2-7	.	CATSRDPGVDEQYF	TGTGCCACCAGCAGAGATCCGGGAGTCGACGAGCAGTACTTC
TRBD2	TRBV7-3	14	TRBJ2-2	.	CASSERGGTGELFF	TGTGCCAGCAGCGAGCGGGGGGGCACCGGGGAGCTGTTTTTT
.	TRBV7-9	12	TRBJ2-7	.	CASSLQGFEQYF	TGTGCCAGCAGCTTACAAGGCTTCGAGCAGTACTTC
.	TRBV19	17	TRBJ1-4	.	CASKETAGQNYNEKLFF	TGTGCCAGTAAAGAAACCGCTGGACAGAACTATAATGAAAAACTGTTTTTT
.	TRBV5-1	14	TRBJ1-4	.	CASSKDGRVEKLFF	TGCGCCAGCAGCAAGGACGGGAGGGTTGAAAAACTGTTTTTT
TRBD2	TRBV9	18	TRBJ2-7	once	CASSVASSGGADLYEQYF	TGTGCCAGCAGCGTAGCTTCTAGCGGGGGGGCTGATCTCTACGAGCAGTACTTC
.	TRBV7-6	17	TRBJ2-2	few	CASSQWVNQGNTGELFF	TGTGCCAGCAGCCAATGGGTAAACCAGGGGAACACCGGGGAGCTGTTTTTT
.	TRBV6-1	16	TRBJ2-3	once	CASSAGWGANTDTQYF	TGTGCCAGCAGTGCGGGCTGGGGCGCAAACACAGATACGCAGTATTTT
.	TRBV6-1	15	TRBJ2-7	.	CASSLQSPYKYEQYF	TGTGCCAGCAGTCTCCAAAGCCCCTACAAATACGAGCAGTACTTC
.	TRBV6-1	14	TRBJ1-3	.	CASSDLGLTNTIYF	TGTGCCAGCAGTGACCTGGGATTGACAAACACCATATATTTT
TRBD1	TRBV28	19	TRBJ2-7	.	CASRNDRGSERDTTGEQYF	TGTGCCAGCAGGAATGACAGGGGGAGTGAACGGGACACAACGGGGGAGCAGTACTTC
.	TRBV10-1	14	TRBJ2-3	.	CASGPRGSTDTQYF	TGCGCCAGCGGGCCCCGGGGTAGCACAGATACGCAGTATTTT
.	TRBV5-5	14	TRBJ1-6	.	CASSPEPVVTPLHF	TGTGCCAGCAGCCCTGAGCCAGTGGTGACACCCCTCCACTTT
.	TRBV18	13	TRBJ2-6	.	CASSPEWANVLTF	TGTGCCAGCTCACCTGAATGGGCCAACGTCCTGACTTTC
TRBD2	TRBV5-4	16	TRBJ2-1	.	CASSSGRASSYNEQFF	TGTGCCAGCAGCTCTGGGAGGGCTAGCTCCTACAATGAGCAGTTCTTC
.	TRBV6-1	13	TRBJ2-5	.	CASILDRKETQYF	TGTGCCAGCATCTTGGACAGAAAAGAGACCCAGTACTTC
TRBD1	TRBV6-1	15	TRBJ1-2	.	CASSSATGGSGGYTF	TGTGCCAGCAGTTCGGCGACAGGGGGCAGTGGTGGCTACACCTTC
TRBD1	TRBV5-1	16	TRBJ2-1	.	CASSLGLRAGGGEQFF	TGCGCCAGCAGCTTGGGCCTACGGGCAGGGGGCGGTGAGCAGTTCTTC
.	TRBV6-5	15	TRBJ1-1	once	CASSYSIGGATEAFF	TGTGCCAGCAGTTACTCGATTGGAGGAGCCACTGAAGCCTTCTTT